The rows below give T cell receptor beta chains drawn from one sample of a study of blood T cells in healthy people across ages. MiXCR, applied by TCRdb to the 5' RACE reads, yields one record per CDR3 protein. Of roughly 800,000 distinct CDR3 sequences in the sample, about 53% were seen once. Material: blood. The receptors originated from a man of 80 years or more in good health. CDR3s include the opening cysteine and the closing phenylalanine or tryptophan. Fields, in order: J gene, clone size, D gene, V gene, CDR3 protein, CDR3 DNA. D genes are given only for firm matches. Only part of the rows carry a size: once, few, many, or a class if the clone is expanded.

J gene: TRBJ2-5
clone size: .
D gene: .
V gene: TRBV3-1
CDR3 protein: CASSQMQREETQYF
CDR3 DNA: TGTGCCAGCAGCCAGATGCAGAGAGAAGAGACCCAGTACTTC

J gene: TRBJ2-4
clone size: few
D gene: .
V gene: TRBV6-1
CDR3 protein: CASSEVVGGQYF
CDR3 DNA: TGTGCCAGCAGTGAAGTGGTGGGAGGCCAGTACTTC

J gene: TRBJ2-7
clone size: .
D gene: TRBD2
V gene: TRBV6-5
CDR3 protein: CASSVAGVASYEQYF
CDR3 DNA: TGTGCCAGCAGTGTAGCGGGAGTTGCCTCCTACGAGCAGTACTTC

J gene: TRBJ1-5
clone size: .
D gene: .
V gene: TRBV18
CDR3 protein: CASSPLGPGNQPQHF
CDR3 DNA: TGTGCCAGCTCACCTCTGGGACCTGGCAATCAGCCCCAGCATTTT

J gene: TRBJ2-3
clone size: few
D gene: .
V gene: TRBV27
CDR3 protein: CASRASGGGDTQYF
CDR3 DNA: TGTGCCAGCAGGGCTAGCGGAGGGGGGGATACGCAGTATTTT

J gene: TRBJ1-6
clone size: few
D gene: .
V gene: TRBV6-6
CDR3 protein: CASSYGGDALHF
CDR3 DNA: TGTGCCAGCAGTTATGGGGGGGATGCCCTCCACTTT

J gene: TRBJ2-1
clone size: once
D gene: TRBD2
V gene: TRBV5-6
CDR3 protein: CASSLMGLAGEQFF
CDR3 DNA: TGTGCCAGCAGCTTAATGGGACTAGCGGGGGAGCAGTTCTTC

J gene: TRBJ2-7
clone size: .
D gene: TRBD1
V gene: TRBV12-3/TRBV12-4
CDR3 protein: CASSPLTVTGPSYEQYF
CDR3 DNA: TGTGCCAGCAGCCCTCTTACGGTGACAGGGCCCTCCTACGAGCAGTACTTC

J gene: TRBJ2-7
clone size: .
D gene: .
V gene: TRBV6-5
CDR3 protein: CASSYKGTSYEQYF
CDR3 DNA: TGTGCCAGCAGTTACAAGGGGACCTCCTACGAGCAGTACTTC

J gene: TRBJ2-1
clone size: .
D gene: TRBD1
V gene: TRBV12-3/TRBV12-4
CDR3 protein: CASSLNRGQLNEQFF
CDR3 DNA: TGTGCCAGCAGTTTAAACAGGGGGCAGCTCAATGAGCAGTTCTTC

J gene: TRBJ2-7
clone size: .
D gene: .
V gene: TRBV5-1
CDR3 protein: CASSLLTGLIYEQYF
CDR3 DNA: TGCGCCAGCAGTCTACTAACAGGGCTAATCTACGAGCAGTACTTC

J gene: TRBJ2-5
clone size: few
D gene: .
V gene: TRBV20-1
CDR3 protein: CSAAPGVDQETQYF
CDR3 DNA: TGCAGTGCCGCCCCCGGAGTCGATCAAGAGACCCAGTACTTC

J gene: TRBJ2-1
clone size: .
D gene: TRBD2
V gene: TRBV24-1
CDR3 protein: CATSESPGGLAFF
CDR3 DNA: TGTGCCACCAGTGAATCCCCGGGAGGGCTGGCGTTCTTC

J gene: TRBJ1-6
clone size: .
D gene: .
V gene: TRBV20-1
CDR3 protein: CSAPADSQGFSPLHF
CDR3 DNA: TGCAGTGCTCCCGCCGACAGCCAGGGATTTTCACCCCTCCACTTT

J gene: TRBJ2-5
clone size: .
D gene: .
V gene: TRBV27
CDR3 protein: CASSLTTPQETQYF
CDR3 DNA: TGTGCCAGCAGTTTAACGACTCCCCAAGAGACCCAGTACTTC

J gene: TRBJ2-7
clone size: .
D gene: TRBD1
V gene: TRBV7-4
CDR3 protein: CASSLSQGASCEQYF
CDR3 DNA: TGTGCCAGCAGTCTTTCACAGGGGGCAAGCTGCGAGCAGTACTTC

J gene: TRBJ2-4
clone size: .
D gene: TRBD1
V gene: TRBV18
CDR3 protein: CASSPLQGATKNIQYF
CDR3 DNA: TGTGCCAGCTCACCCTTACAGGGGGCAACCAAAAACATTCAGTACTTC

J gene: TRBJ2-6
clone size: .
D gene: .
V gene: TRBV10-3
CDR3 protein: CAITEGLLSGANVLTF
CDR3 DNA: TGTGCCATCACCGAGGGACTGCTCTCTGGGGCCAACGTCCTGACTTTC

J gene: TRBJ1-5
clone size: few
D gene: .
V gene: TRBV3-1
CDR3 protein: CASSQGNQPQHF
CDR3 DNA: TGTGCCAGCAGCCAAGGAAATCAGCCCCAGCATTTT

J gene: TRBJ2-2
clone size: .
D gene: .
V gene: TRBV5-1
CDR3 protein: CASSPTTGTNTGELFF
CDR3 DNA: TGCGCCAGCAGCCCAACTACAGGGACGAACACCGGGGAGCTGTTTTTT

J gene: TRBJ1-6
clone size: .
D gene: TRBD1
V gene: TRBV12-3/TRBV12-4
CDR3 protein: CASGTGVSPLHF
CDR3 DNA: TGTGCCAGCGGAACAGGGGTTTCACCCCTCCACTTT

J gene: TRBJ1-1
clone size: few
D gene: TRBD1
V gene: TRBV6-4
CDR3 protein: CASSSGTGARNTEAFF
CDR3 DNA: TGTGCCAGCAGCTCCGGGACAGGGGCCAGGAACACTGAAGCTTTCTTT

J gene: TRBJ2-7
clone size: .
D gene: TRBD1
V gene: TRBV6-5
CDR3 protein: CASSYQGQGIDEQYF
CDR3 DNA: TGTGCCAGCAGTTACCAGGGACAGGGCATTGACGAGCAGTACTTC

J gene: TRBJ1-1
clone size: .
D gene: .
V gene: TRBV29-1
CDR3 protein: CSVEGNSEAFF
CDR3 DNA: TGCAGCGTTGAAGGTAACAGTGAAGCTTTCTTT

J gene: TRBJ2-3
clone size: .
D gene: TRBD2
V gene: TRBV20-1
CDR3 protein: CSADMAGGRSTDTQYF
CDR3 DNA: TGCAGTGCCGATATGGCGGGAGGGCGGAGCACAGATACGCAGTATTTT

J gene: TRBJ2-2
clone size: few
D gene: TRBD2
V gene: TRBV18
CDR3 protein: CASSLLAPTGELFF
CDR3 DNA: TGTGCCAGCTCGCTACTAGCGCCCACCGGGGAGCTGTTTTTT

J gene: TRBJ2-4
clone size: few
D gene: .
V gene: TRBV20-1
CDR3 protein: CSARVGEKNIQYF
CDR3 DNA: TGCAGTGCTAGAGTCGGGGAAAAAAACATTCAGTACTTC

J gene: TRBJ2-1
clone size: .
D gene: TRBD2
V gene: TRBV7-9
CDR3 protein: CASSFPSGSLNEQFF
CDR3 DNA: TGTGCCAGCAGCTTCCCTAGCGGGAGTCTTAATGAGCAGTTCTTC

J gene: TRBJ2-1
clone size: few
D gene: .
V gene: TRBV29-1
CDR3 protein: CSVPPVGGSSYNEQFF
CDR3 DNA: TGCAGCGTCCCGCCCGTGGGCGGAAGCTCCTACAATGAGCAGTTCTTC

J gene: TRBJ1-1
clone size: .
D gene: .
V gene: TRBV12-3/TRBV12-4
CDR3 protein: CASSPRTVNTEAFF
CDR3 DNA: TGTGCCAGCTCACCTCGAACGGTGAACACTGAAGCTTTCTTT

J gene: TRBJ2-7
clone size: .
D gene: TRBD2
V gene: TRBV9
CDR3 protein: CASSTRTSGSYEQYF
CDR3 DNA: TGTGCCAGCAGCACCCGGACTAGCGGCTCCTACGAGCAGTACTTC

J gene: TRBJ2-5
clone size: .
D gene: .
V gene: TRBV6-1
CDR3 protein: CASSPGSFRGHGDEQYF
CDR3 DNA: TGTGCCAGCAGTCCCGGGTCTTTCAGGGGTCACGGGGATGAGCAGTACTTC

J gene: TRBJ2-7
clone size: few
D gene: .
V gene: TRBV5-8
CDR3 protein: CASSLFRGFYEQYF
CDR3 DNA: TGTGCCAGCAGCTTGTTCAGGGGATTCTACGAGCAGTACTTC

J gene: TRBJ2-5
clone size: few
D gene: .
V gene: TRBV4-1
CDR3 protein: CASTTTGAAGAETQYF
CDR3 DNA: TGCGCCAGCACTACGACAGGGGCAGCGGGAGCAGAGACCCAGTACTTC

J gene: TRBJ2-6
clone size: .
D gene: TRBD2
V gene: TRBV7-9
CDR3 protein: CASSLGARGREANVLTF
CDR3 DNA: TGTGCCAGCAGCTTAGGGGCGAGAGGGAGGGAGGCCAACGTCCTGACTTTC

J gene: TRBJ2-3
clone size: few
D gene: TRBD2
V gene: TRBV28
CDR3 protein: CASSPVGGRNRYAYF
CDR3 DNA: TGTGCCAGCAGCCCGGTGGGCGGGAGAAACAGATACGCGTATTTT

J gene: TRBJ2-5
clone size: .
D gene: TRBD1
V gene: TRBV19
CDR3 protein: CASSAGGSEETQYF
CDR3 DNA: TGTGCCAGTAGTGCAGGGGGATCGGAAGAGACCCAGTACTTC

J gene: TRBJ1-4
clone size: once
D gene: .
V gene: TRBV9
CDR3 protein: CASSAPGGSEKLFF
CDR3 DNA: TGTGCCAGCAGCGCCCCCGGGGGGAGTGAAAAACTGTTTTTT

J gene: TRBJ1-2
clone size: .
D gene: .
V gene: TRBV5-1
CDR3 protein: CASSLSIPYGRYGYTF
CDR3 DNA: TGCGCCAGCAGCCTGTCAATCCCCTATGGACGATATGGCTACACCTTC

J gene: TRBJ2-5
clone size: .
D gene: .
V gene: TRBV25-1
CDR3 protein: CASSDRTQHQETQYF
CDR3 DNA: TGTGCCAGCAGTGATAGGACGCAACACCAAGAGACCCAGTACTTC

J gene: TRBJ2-2
clone size: .
D gene: .
V gene: TRBV2
CDR3 protein: CASRPNTGELFF
CDR3 DNA: TGTGCCAGCAGGCCTAACACCGGGGAGCTGTTTTTT

J gene: TRBJ2-7
clone size: .
D gene: .
V gene: TRBV25-1
CDR3 protein: CASSGTATGSYEQYF
CDR3 DNA: TGTGCCAGCAGTGGAACGGCCACAGGGTCCTACGAGCAGTACTTC

J gene: TRBJ2-7
clone size: .
D gene: .
V gene: TRBV5-1
CDR3 protein: CASSLAAGRHNEQYF
CDR3 DNA: TGCGCCAGCAGCTTGGCGGCGGGGCGCCACAATGAGCAGTACTTC

J gene: TRBJ2-7
clone size: .
D gene: TRBD2
V gene: TRBV7-3
CDR3 protein: CASSLSLGSIAGGYHYEQYF
CDR3 DNA: TGTGCCAGCAGCTTATCTCTTGGTTCTATAGCGGGAGGCTATCACTACGAGCAGTACTTC

J gene: TRBJ2-2
clone size: few
D gene: TRBD1
V gene: TRBV7-8
CDR3 protein: CASSSGTANTGELFF
CDR3 DNA: TGTGCCAGCAGCTCCGGGACAGCAAACACCGGGGAGCTGTTTTTT

J gene: TRBJ2-3
clone size: .
D gene: .
V gene: TRBV29-1
CDR3 protein: CSVDPVGGDTQYF
CDR3 DNA: TGCAGCGTTGATCCGGTTGGTGGAGATACGCAGTATTTT

J gene: TRBJ1-6
clone size: .
D gene: .
V gene: TRBV7-2
CDR3 protein: CASSYEGAYNSPLHF
CDR3 DNA: TGTGCCAGCAGCTACGAGGGTGCCTATAATTCACCCCTCCACTTT

J gene: TRBJ1-1
clone size: few
D gene: .
V gene: TRBV29-1
CDR3 protein: CSAGETEAFF
CDR3 DNA: TGCAGCGCAGGGGAAACTGAAGCTTTCTTT

J gene: TRBJ1-3
clone size: .
D gene: TRBD1
V gene: TRBV6-1
CDR3 protein: CASIGGSPTGGVGNTIYF
CDR3 DNA: TGTGCCAGCATCGGAGGGTCCCCCACAGGGGGTGTCGGAAACACCATATATTTT

J gene: TRBJ2-3
clone size: .
D gene: .
V gene: TRBV29-1
CDR3 protein: CSVDDRRSTDTQYF
CDR3 DNA: TGCAGCGTTGATGACAGGAGAAGCACAGATACGCAGTATTTT

J gene: TRBJ1-5
clone size: .
D gene: .
V gene: TRBV9
CDR3 protein: CASSVVDSSNQPQHF
CDR3 DNA: TGTGCCAGCAGCGTAGTGGACAGTAGCAATCAGCCCCAGCATTTT

J gene: TRBJ1-1
clone size: .
D gene: .
V gene: TRBV5-1
CDR3 protein: CASSLRGAPMNTEAFF
CDR3 DNA: TGCGCCAGCAGCTTGAGAGGGGCTCCCATGAACACTGAAGCTTTCTTT

J gene: TRBJ1-5
clone size: .
D gene: .
V gene: TRBV6-6
CDR3 protein: CASRLRGSNQPQHF
CDR3 DNA: TGTGCCAGCAGGCTTCGGGGGAGCAATCAGCCCCAGCATTTT

J gene: TRBJ2-5
clone size: .
D gene: TRBD1
V gene: TRBV7-9
CDR3 protein: CASSYQRKQGQETQYF
CDR3 DNA: TGTGCCAGCAGCTATCAACGGAAACAGGGGCAAGAGACCCAGTACTTC